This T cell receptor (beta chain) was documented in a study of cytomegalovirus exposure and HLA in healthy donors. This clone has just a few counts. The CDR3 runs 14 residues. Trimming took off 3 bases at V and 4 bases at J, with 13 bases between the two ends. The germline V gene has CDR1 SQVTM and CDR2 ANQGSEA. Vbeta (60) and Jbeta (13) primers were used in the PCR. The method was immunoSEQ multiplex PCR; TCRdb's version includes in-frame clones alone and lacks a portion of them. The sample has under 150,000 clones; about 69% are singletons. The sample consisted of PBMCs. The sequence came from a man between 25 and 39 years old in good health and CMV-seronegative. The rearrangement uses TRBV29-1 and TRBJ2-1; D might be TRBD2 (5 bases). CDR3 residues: CSVDGGSFYNEQFF. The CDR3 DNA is TGCAGCGTTGACGGCGGGTCTTTTTACAATGAGCAGTTCTTC.